This T cell receptor beta chain comes out of a study of blood T cell repertoires in COVID-19. Study background: Some COVID-19 samples were acute and others convalescent; all came from the United States, Italy and Spain. Nucleic acid was either cDNA or gDNA, and it came from T cells, B-cell-depleted T cells, or PBMCs.

Authors' analysis steps: Counts of nucleated cells, estimated from reference gene primer amplification, were obtained. Data came from immunoSEQ multiplex PCR; TCRdb stores just in-frame clones and leaves some out. The V and J calls and the clone size are those of that table, but D and trimming were determined from the DNA. The data hold over 250,000 clones, with roughly 90% observed a single time. The CDR3 totals 13 residues. CDR1 and CDR2 from the germline V gene are MNHEY and SMNVEV (reference sequence). V dropped 6 bases and J dropped 7; count of bases not matched to a gene: 5. The sample consisted of peripheral blood. This TCR came from a woman in her thirties with acute or convalescent COVID-19. The V and J genes are TRBV27 and TRBJ1-4; 7 bases line up with TRBD1. CDR3 residues: CASRDRETEKLFF. In nucleotides, the CDR3 is TGTGCCAGCAGAGACAGGGAGACTGAAAAACTGTTTTTT.